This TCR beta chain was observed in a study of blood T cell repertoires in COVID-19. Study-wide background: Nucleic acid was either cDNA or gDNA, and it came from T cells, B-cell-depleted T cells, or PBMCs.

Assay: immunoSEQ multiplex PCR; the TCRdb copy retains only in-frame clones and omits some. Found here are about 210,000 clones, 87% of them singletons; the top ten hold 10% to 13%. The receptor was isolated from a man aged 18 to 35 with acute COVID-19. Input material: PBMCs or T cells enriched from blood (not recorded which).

The CDR3 is CASSPQGLAGDGSSYNEQFF. CDR3 coding DNA: TGTGCCAGCAGTCCCCAAGGACTAGCGGGAGACGGGAGCTCCTACAATGAGCAGTTCTTC. J is TRBJ2-1 and V is TRBV27; 13 bases are shared with TRBD2. Losses at the gene ends were 5 bases for V and 0 bases for J; bases not matched to a gene: 13. Germline values: CDR1 MNHEY, CDR2 SMNVEV (reference sequence). The CDR3 is 20 residues long.